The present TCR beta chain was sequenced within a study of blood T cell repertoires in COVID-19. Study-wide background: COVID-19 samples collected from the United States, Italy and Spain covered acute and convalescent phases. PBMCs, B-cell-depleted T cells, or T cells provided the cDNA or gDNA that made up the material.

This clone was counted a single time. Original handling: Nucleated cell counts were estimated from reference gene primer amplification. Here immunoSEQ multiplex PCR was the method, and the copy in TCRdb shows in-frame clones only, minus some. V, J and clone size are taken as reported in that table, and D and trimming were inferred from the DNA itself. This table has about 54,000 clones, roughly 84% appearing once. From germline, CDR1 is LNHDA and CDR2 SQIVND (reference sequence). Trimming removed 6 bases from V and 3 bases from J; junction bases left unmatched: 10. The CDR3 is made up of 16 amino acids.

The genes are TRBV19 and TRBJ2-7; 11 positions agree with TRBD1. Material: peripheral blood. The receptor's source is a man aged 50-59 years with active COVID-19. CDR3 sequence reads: CASRRSGQGADYEQYF. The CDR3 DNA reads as TGTGCCAGTAGGAGATCTGGACAGGGGGCCGACTACGAGCAGTACTTC. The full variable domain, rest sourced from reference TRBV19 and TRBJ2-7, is DGGITQSPKYLFRKEGQNVTLSCEQNLNHDAMYWYRQDPGQGLRLIYYSQIVNDFQKGDIAEGYSVSREKKESFPLTVTSAQKNPTAFYLCASRRSGQGADYEQYFGPGTRLTVT.